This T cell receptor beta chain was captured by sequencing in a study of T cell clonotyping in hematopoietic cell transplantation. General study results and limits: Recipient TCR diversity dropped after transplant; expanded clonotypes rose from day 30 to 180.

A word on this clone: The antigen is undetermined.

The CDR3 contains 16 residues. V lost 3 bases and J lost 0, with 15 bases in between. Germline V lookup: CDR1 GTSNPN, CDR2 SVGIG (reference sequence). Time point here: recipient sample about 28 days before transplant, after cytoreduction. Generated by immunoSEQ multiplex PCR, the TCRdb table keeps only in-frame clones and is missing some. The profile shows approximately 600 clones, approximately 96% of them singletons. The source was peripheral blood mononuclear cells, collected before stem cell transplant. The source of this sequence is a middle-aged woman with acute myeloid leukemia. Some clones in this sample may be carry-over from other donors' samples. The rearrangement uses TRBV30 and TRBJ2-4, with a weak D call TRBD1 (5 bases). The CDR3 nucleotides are TGTGCCTGGAGAGTCAGGACAACTATAGCCAAAAACATTCAGTACTTC. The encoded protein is CAWRVRTTIAKNIQYF.